This T cell receptor beta chain derives from a study of CD8+ T cells in alopecia areata. Study outcomes and limitations: In lesional scalp, particularly from alopecia totalis/universalis, clonality was higher than in normal scalp.

The treatment here: oral pan-JAK inhibitor, 5-10 mg twice daily. Alopecia areata patients had lesional scalp punch biopsies and peripheral blood taken from them. The table lists this clone with a count of one. Its antigen is not identified. TCR sequencing used cDNA made by reverse transcription of extracted RNA. Clones were read by immunoSEQ multiplex PCR, and TCRdb kept only the in-frame ones, dropping some. The profile shows some 120,000 clones, approximately 57% of them singletons. Germline lookup yields CDR1 MNHEY and CDR2 SVGAGI. CDR3 length equals 12 residues. Trimming took 2 bases from V and 15 from J, leaving 15 bases between them.

The chain employs TRBV6-5 and TRBJ2-3; D could derive from TRBD1 or TRBD2 (5 bases each). The clonotype originates from a human donor with alopecia areata. The starting material was CD4+ T cells sorted from blood, obtained at week 4, from a patient treated with tofacitinib. DNA for the CDR3: TGTGCCAGCAGTTACCGGGACCCTACGAGATATTTT. Translation gives CASSYRDPTRYF.